The 27 T cell receptor beta chains below all came from one sample that was sequenced in a study of T cell repertoires in cytomegalovirus infection. TCRdb re-called the reads through MiXCR, storing one row per CDR3 protein. The sample records 400,000 to 600,000 distinct CDR3 sequences, 40% to 50% being singletons. Their cognate antigens are unknown. The source was cultured PBMCs, collected from culture after CMV antigen stimulation. The origin of the receptors is a human donor in good health (CMV status not recorded). Some clones in this sample may be carry-over from other donors' samples.

This clonotype was counted between two and nine times. The J gene is TRBJ2-7, the V gene TRBV7-6; 8 bases align to TRBD2. The CDR3 consists of 14 residues. CDR1 is SGHVS, CDR2 FNYEAQ, per germline. J gave up 4 bases and V 8 bases, and 10 bases lay outside the gene matches. In DNA form, the CDR3 reads TGTGCCAGCGGCAACCCGGGGGGGCCGTACGAGCAGTACTTC. This translates into CASGNPGGPYEQYF.

V gene TRBV29-1 combines with J gene TRBJ2-7, with D unclear. The V and J ends lost 1 base and 2 bases respectively, with 6 bases between them. The germline CDR1 and CDR2 sequences are SQVTM and ANQGSEA. The CDR3 runs 12 residues. The CDR3 coding sequence is TGCAGCGTTGAAGGGCCTACCTACGAGCAGTACTTC. Translation gives CSVEGPTYEQYF.

The genes are TRBV6-6 and TRBJ1-6, with unresolved D. Deletions cut 0 bases from V and 5 bases from J, with 8 bases between. The CDR3 length is 15 residues. Looked up from germline, CDR1 is MNHNY and CDR2 is SVGAGI (reference sequence). The CDR3 DNA is TGTGCCAGCAGTTACTCTCAGGTCAATAATTCACCCCTCCACTTT. Protein product: CASSYSQVNNSPLHF.

The rearrangement links TRBV5-6 to TRBJ1-2, with unresolved D. Germline loops: CDR1 SGHDT, CDR2 YYEEEE. The CDR3 is 12 residues long. V lost 0 bases and J lost 7, with 7 bases in between. CDR3 sequence reads: CASSLARGGYTF. The CDR3 DNA reads as TGTGCCAGCAGCTTGGCCCGCGGTGGCTACACCTTC.

V gene TRBV19 combines with J gene TRBJ2-7, with TRBD1 matching over 7 bases. The trim removed 5 bases at V and 3 bases at J, leaving 10 bases unmatched. CDR1 is LNHDA, CDR2 SQIVND, per germline (reference sequence). This CDR3 has 15 residues. The CDR3 nucleotides read TGTGCCAGTAGTGCCGGGACAGAGTCCTACTACGAGCAGTACTTC. Translating it yields CASSAGTESYYEQYF.

This chain links TRBV7-2 with TRBJ2-7, with 10 bases aligning to TRBD1. This CDR3 comprises 16 residues. Germline V gives CDR1 SGHTA, CDR2 FQGNSA. V trimming: 1 base; J trimming: 0 bases; junction bases outside the gene matches: 3. CDR3 nucleotide sequence: TGTGCCAGCAGCTTAGTAGGGACAGGGGTCTCCTACGAGCAGTACTTC. It encodes CASSLVGTGVSYEQYF.

This sequence joins TRBV7-1 and TRBJ1-6, with 9 nucleotides matching TRBD1. TRBV7-1 carries the ORF label, with uncertain function. This CDR3 comprises 12 residues. V was clipped by 10 bases and J by 7 bases; unmatched bases: 2. DNA for the CDR3: TGTGCCACCGGGACAGGGAATTCACCCCTCCACTTT. Its translation: CATGTGNSPLHF.

There are a few counts of this clonotype. The CDR3 region is CASSLDRITGELFF. In nucleotides, the CDR3 is TGTGCCAGCAGCTTGGACAGAATTACCGGGGAGCTGTTTTTT. The chain links TRBV7-2 to TRBJ2-2; TRBD1 is a possible D gene (6 bases). This CDR3 region has 14 residues. Trimming took off 3 bases at V and 5 bases at J, with 10 bases between the two ends. In germline, CDR1 is SGHTA, CDR2 FQGNSA. Based on the CDR3 plus reference TRBV7-2 and TRBJ2-2, the full variable domain is GAGVSQSPSNKVTEKGKDVELRCDPISGHTALYWYRQSLGQGLEFLIYFQGNSAPDKSGLPSDRFSAERTGGSVSTLTIQRTQQEDSAVYLCASSLDRITGELFFGEGSRLTVL.

This clonotype was observed a handful of times. V is TRBV2 and J is TRBJ2-3, with a tentative D call TRBD2 (7 bases). V lost 7 bases and J 0 bases, leaving 11 bases between the germline ends. The germline V gene encodes CDR1 SNHLY and CDR2 FYNNEI. The CDR3 totals 14 residues. CDR3 sequence reads: CASKWGGSTDTQYF. The CDR3 coding sequence is TGTGCCAGCAAGTGGGGGGGCAGCACAGATACGCAGTATTTT.

The chain carries TRBV7-2 and TRBJ2-1, with TRBD2 identical over 10 bases. Germline V gene sequence: CDR1 SGHTA, CDR2 FQGNSA. The CDR3 totals 17 residues. With V trimmed by 6 bases and J by 6 bases, 14 bases remained unmatched. The CDR3 nucleotides read TGTGCCAGCAGTACTAGCGGGATCATTTTATTGGGCAATGAGCAGTTCTTC. This codes for CASSTSGIILLGNEQFF.

The rearrangement links TRBV18 to TRBJ1-5; perhaps TRBD1 as D (5 bases). The CDR3 consists of 15 residues. V was pared by 6 bases and J by 2 bases, with 14 bases between. Germline-derived CDR1 and CDR2 are KGHSH and LQKENI. This CDR3 reads CASSPGGAGNQPQHF. The CDR3 nucleotides read TGTGCCAGCTCCCCCGGAGGGGCGGGCAATCAGCCCCAGCATTTT.

The CDR3, as DNA: TGTGCCAGCAGCTTAGGCGGTGTTCAGCCCCAGCATTTT. This sequence encodes CASSLGGVQPQHF. The chain combines TRBV13 with TRBJ1-5, with no clear D. V was pared by 0 bases and J by 6 bases, with 6 bases between. Germline lookup yields CDR1 PRHDT and CDR2 FYEKMQ (reference sequence). The CDR3 is 13 residues long.

A few counts support this clonotype. This chain joins TRBV28 and TRBJ2-3, with D hard to call. Germline CDR1 MDHEN, CDR2 SYDVKM. The V and J ends lost 4 bases and 3 bases respectively, with 14 bases between them. This CDR3 is built from 15 residues. CDR3 sequence: CASSSPSGLTDTQYF. The CDR3 DNA follows: TGTGCCAGCAGTTCACCTTCAGGCCTTACAGATACGCAGTATTTT.

The chain uses TRBV6-1 and TRBJ2-5; D not certain. The V gene lost 3 bases and the J gene lost 4 bases, with 15 bases spanning the gap. Germline-derived CDR1 and CDR2 are MNHNS and SASEGT. This CDR3 region has 15 residues. As DNA, the CDR3 is TGTGCCAGCAGTGATATAAGGGTTCGCGGAGAGACCCAGTACTTC. The encoded protein is CASSDIRVRGETQYF.

Comments on this clonotype: One end of the junction does not line up with germline, which may come from a read error. This chain connects TRBV6-8 to TRBJ1-1; TRBD1 is a possible D gene (5 bases). The CDR3 has 14 residues. Germline assignment: CDR1 MNHGY and CDR2 SAAAGT. The CDR3 DNA follows: TGTGCCAGCAGTGACTCAGGGATGAACACTGAAGCTTTCTTT. This sequence encodes CASSDSGMNTEAFF.

This rearrangement joins TRBV5-4 to TRBJ2-3; a weak D match, TRBD2 (6 bases). The CDR3 loop spans 15 amino acids. Trimming left V 7 bases short and J 0 bases short, with 15 bases between. CDR1 is SGHNT and CDR2 is YYREEE in the germline V gene (reference sequence). Here the CDR3 DNA reads TGTGCCAGCCGCCCACCGGGAGTGAGCACAGATACGCAGTATTTT. This gives the protein CASRPPGVSTDTQYF.

This clonotype was seen repeatedly, ten times or more. V usage is TRBV28 and J usage is TRBJ1-6; 10 bases are shared with TRBD1. Germline lookup yields CDR1 MDHEN and CDR2 SYDVKM. The CDR3 extends over 16 amino acids. The J segment lost 9 bases and the V segment lost 2 bases, leaving 7 bases of the junction unmatched. CDR3 in amino acids: CASSLLPGQGRSPLHF. CDR3 bases: TGTGCCAGCAGTTTACTGCCGGGACAGGGGCGTTCACCCCTCCACTTT.

This clonotype has a single count. V and J are TRBV10-3 and TRBJ2-7; 7 positions agree with TRBD1. Germline assignment: CDR1 ENHRY and CDR2 SYGVKD. This CDR3 is 14 amino acids long. V lost 8 bases and J lost 4; bases outside the gene matches: 11. In DNA, the CDR3 is TGTGCCATCGGTTCCGGGCAGGGGGAGTACGAGCAGTACTTC. This codes for CAIGSGQGEYEQYF.

The V and J genes are TRBV7-9 and TRBJ2-2; 7 nucleotides align to TRBD1. Germline CDR1 and CDR2: SEHNR and FQNEAQ (reference sequence). Germline trimming cut 1 base from V and 0 bases from J; bases unmatched to any gene: 5. CDR3 length equals 17 residues. In DNA, the CDR3 is TGTGCCAGCAGCTTAGTGGGACAGAGTTCGAACACCGGGGAGCTGTTTTTT. Translated: CASSLVGQSSNTGELFF.

The J gene is TRBJ1-1, the V gene TRBV6-2 or TRBV6-3; D is possibly TRBD1 (5 bases). CDR1 MNHEY and CDR2 SVGEGT come from the germline V gene. The CDR3 length is 12 residues. Trimming removed 7 bases at V and 4 bases at J, with 10 bases between. The CDR3 is CASNRGPTEAFF. CDR3 sequence (DNA): TGTGCCAGCAACCGGGGACCCACTGAAGCTTTCTTT.

This clonotype occurred a few times. V is TRBV28 and J is TRBJ2-2; D may be TRBD1 (6 bases). Trimming cost V 3 bases and J 6 bases, with 20 bases left between them. CDR1 and CDR2 from the germline V gene are MDHEN and SYDVKM. The CDR3 is made up of 17 amino acids. In DNA, the CDR3 is TGTGCCAGCAGTTTTAGGCTCAGGGGACCACTTCCCGGGGAGCTGTTTTTT. It encodes CASSFRLRGPLPGELFF.

Only a few counts were recorded for this clonotype. V is TRBV7-2 and J is TRBJ2-6; D is possibly TRBD1 or TRBD2 (5 bases each). This CDR3 is built from 19 residues. Trimming shortened V by 2 bases and J by 1 base, and 18 bases separated the two germline ends. The germline gives CDR1 SGHTA, CDR2 FQGNSA. CDR3 sequence reads: CASSLSTRGTWSGANVLTF. The CDR3 DNA reads TGTGCCAGCAGCTTATCGACCCGGGGCACTTGGTCTGGGGCCAACGTCCTGACTTTC.

This sequence joins TRBV7-2 and TRBJ2-2; the D gene is possibly TRBD2 (7 bases). The CDR3 length is 16 residues. Germline V lookup: CDR1 SGHTA, CDR2 FQGNSA. V was cut by 8 bases and J by 0 bases, with 16 bases left in between. CDR3 DNA: TGTGCCAGCCTACAGGGAGGGTGGGCGAACACCGGGGAGCTGTTTTTT. This translates into CASLQGGWANTGELFF.

The table lists this clonotype with a few counts. The rearrangement joins TRBV7-2 to TRBJ2-7; 9 positions agree with TRBD2. The CDR3 covers 13 residues. Germline V gives CDR1 SGHTA, CDR2 FQGNSA. Trimming took 4 bases from V and 6 from J; bases not matched to a gene: 4. The CDR3 DNA is TGTGCCAGCAGCTCCGGGACTAGCACCGAGCAGTACTTC. Residues: CASSSGTSTEQYF.

The chain employs TRBV11-2 and TRBJ2-1, with unresolved D. Germline values: CDR1 SGHAT, CDR2 FQNNGV. Trimming took off 0 bases at V and 5 bases at J, with 20 bases between the two ends. The CDR3 has 18 residues. CDR3 bases: TGTGCCAGCAGCTTAGATTATAGAATGCTGATCATAAACAATGAGCAGTTCTTC. Its protein product is CASSLDYRMLIINNEQFF.

J is TRBJ1-3 and V is TRBV20-1; tentative D call: TRBD1 (6 bases). Germline loops: CDR1 DFQATT, CDR2 SNEGSKA (reference sequence). This CDR3 spans 15 amino acids. V was pared by 4 bases and J by 0 bases, with 13 bases between. The CDR3 nucleotides are TGCAGTGCTACCGTCGGGGGGCACTCTGGAAACACCATATATTTT. Amino acid sequence: CSATVGGHSGNTIYF.

The CDR3 region is CASSYSGADQPQHF. CDR3 nucleotides: TGTGCCAGCAGTTATTCGGGGGCAGATCAGCCCCAGCATTTT. The genes are TRBV28 and TRBJ1-5, with a tentative D call TRBD1 (6 bases). V was clipped by 4 bases and J by 5 bases, with 12 bases between them. Germline CDR1 MDHEN, CDR2 SYDVKM. The CDR3 has 14 residues.